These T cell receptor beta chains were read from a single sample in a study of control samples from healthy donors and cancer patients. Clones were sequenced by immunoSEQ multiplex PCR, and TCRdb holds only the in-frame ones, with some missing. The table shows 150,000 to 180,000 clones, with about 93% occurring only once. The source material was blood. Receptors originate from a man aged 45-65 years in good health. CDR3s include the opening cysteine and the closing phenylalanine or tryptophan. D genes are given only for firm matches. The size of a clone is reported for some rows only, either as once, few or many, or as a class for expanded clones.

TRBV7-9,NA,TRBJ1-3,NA,TGTGCCAGCAGCTTGGGCAGGGTGACCTCTGGAAACACCATATATTTT,CASSLGRVTSGNTIYF
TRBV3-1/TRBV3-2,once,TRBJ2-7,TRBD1,TGTGCCAGCAGCCAAGCGGGACAGGGTGGAGAGCAGTACTTC,CASSQAGQGGEQYF
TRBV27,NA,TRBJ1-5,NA,TGTGCCAGCAGCGCCCAGGGCCCAAATCAGCCCCAGCATTTT,CASSAQGPNQPQHF
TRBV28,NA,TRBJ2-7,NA,TGTGCCAGCAGTTCCTTAGGGCCCCGTACCTACGAGCAGTACTTC,CASSSLGPRTYEQYF
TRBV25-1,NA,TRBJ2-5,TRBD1,TGTGCCACCAACCGAGGACCGGACCGGGACAGGGTTTTGGAGACCCAGTACTTC,CATNRGPDRDRVLETQYF
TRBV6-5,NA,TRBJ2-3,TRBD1,TGTGCCAGCAGTCCCTGGACAGGGGCGTACGATACGCAGTATTTT,CASSPWTGAYDTQYF
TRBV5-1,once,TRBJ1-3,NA,TGCGCCAGCAGCCGGCTCGGGGCGTCTGACTCTGGAAACACCATATATTTT,CASSRLGASDSGNTIYF
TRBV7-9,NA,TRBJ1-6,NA,TGTGCCAGCAGCTCCCCGGGACCCAATTCACCCCTCCACTTT,CASSSPGPNSPLHF
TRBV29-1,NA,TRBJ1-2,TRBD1,TGCAGCGTAATTGGGACAGGGACCGGCGGCTACACCTTC,CSVIGTGTGGYTF
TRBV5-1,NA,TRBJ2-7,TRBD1,TGCGCCAGCAGCTTCGGGACAGGGGGCTCCTACGAGCAGTACTTC,CASSFGTGGSYEQYF
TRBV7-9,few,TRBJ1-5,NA,TGTGCCAGCAGCTCCCTTGATACGACCGGAGGTCAGCCCCAGCATTTT,CASSSLDTTGGQPQHF
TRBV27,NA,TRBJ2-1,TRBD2,TGTGCCAGCAGTTTCCTAACTAGCGGGAGGAACCCCTACAATGAGCAGTTCTTC,CASSFLTSGRNPYNEQFF
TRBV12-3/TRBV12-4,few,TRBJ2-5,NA,TGTGCCAGCAGTTCCAGGGGTCAAGAGACCCAGTACTTC,CASSSRGQETQYF
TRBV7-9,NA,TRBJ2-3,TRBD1,TGTGCCAGCAGCTCTCCGACAGGGATTAGCACAGATACGCAGTATTTT,CASSSPTGISTDTQYF
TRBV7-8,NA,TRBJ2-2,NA,TGTGCCAGCAGCTTAATCAACTCCAACCAGAGGACCGGGGAGCTGTTTTTT,CASSLINSNQRTGELFF
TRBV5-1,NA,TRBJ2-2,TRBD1,TGCGCCAGCAGAGCCGGGACAGTGGGCACCGGGGAGCTGTTTTTT,CASRAGTVGTGELFF
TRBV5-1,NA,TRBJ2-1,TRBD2,TGCGCCAGTCGGGAGGCCGACTACAATGAGCAGTTCTTC,CASREADYNEQFF
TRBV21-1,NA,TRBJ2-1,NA,TGTGCCAGGCGCGGGAGGGCCCCTCCTCTAGTCTCCTACAATGAGCAGTTCTTC,CARRGRAPPLVSYNEQFF
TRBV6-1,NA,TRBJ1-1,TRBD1,TGTGCCAGCAGTGGAGCTGGGACAGGGGTGAACACTGAAGCTTTCTTT,CASSGAGTGVNTEAFF
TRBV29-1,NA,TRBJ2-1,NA,TGCAGCGTCATACGGTGGGGGGCTGAGTTCTTC,CSVIRWGAEFF
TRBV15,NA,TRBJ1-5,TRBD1,TGTGCCACCAGCAGAGGAGACAGGGGCCATAGCAATCAGCCCCAGCATTTT,CATSRGDRGHSNQPQHF
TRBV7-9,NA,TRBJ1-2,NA,TGTGCCAGCAGCGCTTCCTGGGCGCCTAACTATGGCTACACCTTC,CASSASWAPNYGYTF
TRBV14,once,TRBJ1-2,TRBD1,TGTGCCAGCAGCCGAGGACAGGGGGCGAGCTATGGCTACACCTTC,CASSRGQGASYGYTF
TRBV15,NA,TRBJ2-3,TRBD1,TGTGCCACCAGCGCCGGACAGGGGGCCCTCACAGATACGCAGTATTTT,CATSAGQGALTDTQYF
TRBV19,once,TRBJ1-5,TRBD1,TGTGCCAGTACCGTAGGACAGGTCAGCAATCAGCCCCAGCATTTT,CASTVGQVSNQPQHF
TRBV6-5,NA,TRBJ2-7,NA,TGTGCCAGCAGACGCGGGACAGTCTACGAGCAGTACTTC,CASRRGTVYEQYF
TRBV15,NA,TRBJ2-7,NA,TGTGCCACCAGCAGAGATGGACACTACGAGCAGTACTTC,CATSRDGHYEQYF
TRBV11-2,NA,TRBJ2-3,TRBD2,TGTGCCAGCAGCCCACACTACGGGACTAGCGGGAGCTACACAGATACGCAGTATTTT,CASSPHYGTSGSYTDTQYF